The 10 T cell receptor beta chains listed next were all sequenced from one sample in a study of cytotoxic CD8 clonotypes in ibrutinib-treated CLL. Assay: immunoSEQ multiplex PCR; the TCRdb copy retains only in-frame clones and omits some. The table lists more than 200,000 clones, about 75% of them singletons. The sample here was PBMCs, taken after 12 months of ibrutinib treatment. Receptors originate from a human donor with chronic lymphocytic leukemia.

The chain combines TRBV12-2 with TRBJ2-7; the table's TRBD2 call for D was not verified on the DNA. TRBV12-2 counts as a pseudogene. This CDR3 region has 19 residues. CDR3 coding DNA: TGTGCAAGTCGCTTCACCGCTTCGAACGTGGCGCTAGCGGGGTACGAGCAGTACTTC. This encodes CASRFTASNVALAGYEQYF.

The chain uses TRBV2 and TRBJ1-2; 9 bases fit TRBD1. This CDR3 is built from 15 residues. The V gene end was trimmed by 0 bases and the J gene end by 7 bases; junction bases not matched to a gene: 6. The germline CDR1 and CDR2 sequences are SNHLY and FYNNEI. The CDR3 is CASSEAEGQGVGYTF. In DNA, the CDR3 is TGTGCCAGCAGTGAAGCTGAGGGACAGGGAGTTGGCTACACCTTC.

The V and J genes are TRBV30 and TRBJ1-4; D is unclear. CDR1 GTSNPN and CDR2 SVGIG come from the germline V gene (reference sequence). The CDR3 covers 12 residues. V lost 8 bases and J 5 bases, leaving 12 bases between the germline ends. CDR3 residues: CAVPGPNEKLFF. The CDR3 DNA reads TGTGCCGTTCCAGGACCCAATGAAAAACTGTTTTTT.

This clone occurred once. J is TRBJ1-2 and V is TRBV29-1; perhaps TRBD1 as D (5 bases). Trimming removed 4 bases from V and 3 bases from J, with 15 bases in between. The CDR3 loop spans 14 amino acids. Germline assignment: CDR1 SQVTM and CDR2 ANQGSEA. CDR3 in amino acids: CSVVTGGMDYGYTF. The DNA of the CDR3 is TGCAGCGTTGTTACGGGGGGGATGGACTATGGCTACACCTTC.

The V call is TRBV9, the J call TRBJ2-1; tentative D call: TRBD2 (5 bases). The germline V gene has CDR1 SGDLS and CDR2 YYNGEE. This CDR3 spans 13 amino acids. Trimming cost V 1 base and J 6 bases, with 8 bases left between them. DNA for the CDR3: TGTGCCAGCAGCGTAACTAGTGGCAATGAGCAGTTCTTC. It codes for CASSVTSGNEQFF. Full variable domain (missing parts from reference TRBV9 and TRBJ2-1): DSGVTQTPKHLITATGQRVTLRCSPRSGDLSVYWYQQSLDQGLQFLIQYYNGEERAKGNILERFSAQQFPDLHSELNLSSLELGDSALYFCASSVTSGNEQFFGPGTRLTVL.

The genes are TRBV6-6 and TRBJ1-2, with TRBD1 matching 8 bases. The CDR3 runs to 14 residues. The V and J ends lost 6 bases and 4 bases, in that order; junction bases with no gene match: 7. Germline lookup yields CDR1 MNHNY and CDR2 SVGAGI (reference sequence). The CDR3 nucleotides read TGTGCCAGCAGAGAGACAGGGGAGGCCTATGGCTACACCTTC. Translating gives CASRETGEAYGYTF.

The chain is built from TRBV5-1 and TRBJ2-7; 16 bases are shared with TRBD2. The CDR3 spans 18 residues. Germline CDR1 reads SGHRS; CDR2 reads YFSETQ. V lost 3 bases to trimming and J lost 3 bases; unmatched junction nucleotides: 9. The CDR3 nucleotides read TGCGCCAGCAGCTCCGTCCCGGGACTAGCGGGAGGGATCTACGAGCAGTACTTC. As protein: CASSSVPGLAGGIYEQYF.

V is TRBV6-6 and J is TRBJ1-2; D is ambiguous. Germline CDR1 and CDR2: MNHNY and SVGAGI (reference sequence). The length of the CDR3 is 13 residues. The V and J ends lost 8 bases and 5 bases respectively, with 15 bases between them. CDR3 sequence (DNA): TGTGCCAGCCGCGTCGACGGAAAATATGGCTACACCTTC. Translation gives CASRVDGKYGYTF.

The chain has TRBV21-1 and TRBJ1-1; TRBD1, as called in the table, went unchecked against the DNA. TRBV21-1 is termed a pseudogene. This CDR3 region has 13 residues. CDR3 in DNA: TGTGCCGGGTCCCAACAGGTTGGAACTGAAGCTTTCTTT. Translation gives CAGSQQVGTEAFF.

This chain connects TRBV29-1 to TRBJ2-1; 7 bases map to TRBD2. Germline V lookup: CDR1 SQVTM, CDR2 ANQGSEA. J was trimmed by 4 bases and V by 8 bases; bases with no gene match: 11. This CDR3 spans 14 amino acids. CDR3 DNA: TGCAGCCCCTATAGCGGGCTTAATTACAATGAGCAGTTCTTC. Translated, it gives CSPYSGLNYNEQFF.